A selection of T cell receptor beta chains follows, all from one sample in a study of T-cell memory formation after mild COVID-19. TCRdb independently ran MiXCR on the 5' RACE reads; one entry per CDR3 protein. The table lists approximately 99,000 distinct CDR3 sequences, 15% to 20% of them singletons. Sequenced sample: PBMCs or a T cell subset sorted from them (not recorded which). The receptors were sampled from a young man who had mild COVID-19 (a few samples of this study predate the infection). Cell type and time point are not known. The CDR3 runs from the conserved cysteine through the conserved F or W.

>TRBJ1-5|TRBV20-1
CSALRWTGGDQPQHF
>TRBJ2-5|TRBV27
CASSLFGELYQETQYF
>TRBJ1-2|TRBV6-5
CASTPGGNNYGYTF
>TRBJ1-5|TRBV7-2
CDSSLAGGRSNQPQHF
>TRBJ1-3|TRBV7-2
CASSDRGPSGNTIYF
>TRBJ1-5|TRBV5-4
CASSLGGDRGDQPQHF
>TRBJ2-1|TRBV7-2
CASSRALVAGNNEQFF
>TRBJ2-5|TRBV20-1
CSAEGRVAAQYF
>TRBJ1-1|TRBV5-1
CASSLEHVQNTEAFF
>TRBJ1-1|TRBV18
CASSPPSRADTEAFF
>TRBJ2-1|TRBV25-1
CASSEQTHNEQFF
>TRBJ2-6|TRBV6-5
CASSPGLGTGTNVLTF
>TRBJ1-2|TRBV5-6
CASSYGAEFNYGYTF
>TRBJ2-6|TRBV9
CASSRGGNSGANVLTF
>TRBJ2-7|TRBV7-2
CASSLARGSYEQYF
>TRBJ2-3|TRBV12-3/TRBV12-4
CASSLGQGRPDTQYF
>TRBJ2-5|TRBV11-2
CASSSWGGRGLGTQYF
>TRBJ1-1|TRBV6-6
CASSYVRDTEAFF
>TRBJ2-1|TRBV5-1
CASSLTSGGAGEQFF
>TRBJ2-1|TRBV7-3
CASSPPGLAGMYNEQFF
>TRBJ1-1|TRBV9
CASSADLGTEAFF
>TRBJ2-3|TRBV7-9
CASVPGVSDTQYF
>TRBJ1-1|TRBV18
CASSPSTGAEAFF
>TRBJ1-6|TRBV9
CASSSGVGLGSPLHF
>TRBJ1-1|TRBV6-5
CASSYEGQSNTEAFF
>TRBJ2-1|TRBV7-9
CASSPGPSYNEQFF
>TRBJ2-3|TRBV9
CASSVATGGSQDTQYF
>TRBJ2-3|TRBV6-5
CASRSFGGSDTQYF
>TRBJ2-3|TRBV6-5
CASSYRGRQLDTQYF
>TRBJ1-1|TRBV7-3
CASSLSLNTEAFF
>TRBJ2-3|TRBV10-3
CATRGPQGDTQYF
>TRBJ1-2|TRBV7-9
CASSLQSGYTF
>TRBJ2-3|TRBV9
CASSGPWRGADTQYF
>TRBJ1-1|TRBV6-2/TRBV6-3
CASRTGTGAWMNTEAFF
>TRBJ2-2|TRBV5-1
CASSLDAAGLAPGELFF
>TRBJ2-5|TRBV29-1
CSVEDPEGSETQYF
>TRBJ2-7|TRBV18
CASSPSTGVYEQYF
>TRBJ2-5|TRBV5-1
CASSFSGRETQYF
>TRBJ2-1|TRBV5-1
CASRAGVSSYNEQFF
>TRBJ2-1|TRBV18
CASSPQGLPNNEQFF
>TRBJ1-3|TRBV5-1
CASRDGPDGGGNTIYF
>TRBJ1-1|TRBV7-9
CASSYDGSLNTEAFF
>TRBJ2-5|TRBV5-1
CASSQQDRVGETQYF
>TRBJ2-7|TRBV6-1
CASSEFWTGQSSYEQYF
>TRBJ2-1|TRBV7-3
CASSLTQGAYNEQFF